A selection of T cell receptor beta chains follows, all from one sample in a study of OX40 agonist ivuxolimab in advanced cancers. The assay was immunoSEQ multiplex PCR, and TCRdb's table has in-frame clones only and misses some. Of about 19,000 clones detected, around 82% appear once; the ten largest clones hold over 3.5%. The specimen was CD4+ or CD8+ T cells sorted from blood, collected in a trial of the OX40 agonist ivuxolimab. These receptors came from an adult with an advanced solid tumor such as melanoma, head and neck, liver or kidney cancer. The CDR3 runs from the conserved cysteine through the conserved F or W. A D gene is named only where the DNA matches it firmly. Rows give clone size only sometimes, using once, few, many, or a class for an expanded clone.

TRBD2	TRBV6-5	-	TRBJ2-1	CASSSLASGRNEQFF	TGTGCCAGCAGTTCCCTCGCTAGCGGGAGAAATGAGCAGTTCTTC
-	TRBV6-5	-	TRBJ2-2	CASSYGPEPSTGELFF	TGTGCCAGCAGTTACGGTCCTGAACCCAGCACCGGGGAGCTGTTTTTT
-	TRBV29-1	-	TRBJ2-2	CSVEPDNLGELFF	TGCAGCGTTGAGCCAGACAACCTGGGGGAGCTGTTTTTT
TRBD1	TRBV5-4	-	TRBJ2-7	CASSTRGKLSYEQYF	TGTGCCAGCAGCACCAGGGGGAAACTCTCCTACGAGCAGTACTTC
-	TRBV18	-	TRBJ2-7	CASSPQTAGGDEQYF	TGTGCCAGCTCACCCCAAACAGCCGGAGGGGACGAGCAGTACTTC
-	TRBV2	-	TRBJ2-5	CASRGSQETQYF	TGTGCCAGCAGGGGATCCCAAGAGACCCAGTACTTC
TRBD2	TRBV5-1	-	TRBJ2-7	CASSLAPSSGSSYEQYF	TGCGCCAGCAGCTTGGCCCCCTCTAGCGGGAGTTCCTACGAGCAGTACTTC
-	TRBV29-1	once	TRBJ2-7	CSVADGLEYEQYF	TGCAGCGTTGCGGACGGTTTGGAGTACGAGCAGTACTTC
-	TRBV7-8	-	TRBJ2-6	CASSAPSGANVLTF	TGTGCCAGCAGCGCCCCCTCTGGGGCCAACGTCCTGACTTTC
-	TRBV27	-	TRBJ2-1	CASSSGGLASNEQFF	TGTGCCAGCAGTTCCGGAGGACTGGCGAGCAATGAGCAGTTCTTC
-	TRBV5-1	-	TRBJ1-2	CASRSSWDSNYGYTF	TGCGCCAGCAGGAGTTCCTGGGATTCTAACTATGGCTACACCTTC
-	TRBV7-8	-	TRBJ2-3	CASSDRVTDTQYF	TGTGCCAGCAGCGACAGAGTCACAGATACGCAGTATTTT
-	TRBV6-5	-	TRBJ2-7	CASNPIGTPIEQYF	TGTGCCAGCAACCCCATCGGGACACCCATCGAGCAGTACTTC
TRBD2	TRBV5-4	-	TRBJ2-3	CASRRTSGRGGDTQYF	TGTGCCAGCAGAAGGACTAGCGGGAGGGGGGGAGATACGCAGTATTTT
-	TRBV6-1	-	TRBJ2-2	CASSERSGNTGELFF	TGTGCCAGCAGTGAAAGGTCAGGCAACACCGGGGAGCTGTTTTTT
-	TRBV27	medium-sized	TRBJ2-7	CASSLSVDSASYEQYF	TGTGCCAGCAGTTTATCAGTGGACTCGGCGTCCTACGAGCAGTACTTC
TRBD1	TRBV7-3	-	TRBJ1-1	CASSQNRGTEAFF	TGTGCCAGCAGCCAAAACAGGGGAACTGAAGCTTTCTTT
-	TRBV7-2	-	TRBJ2-2	CASSSYSETGELFF	TGTGCCAGCAGCTCATACAGTGAAACCGGGGAGCTGTTTTTT
-	TRBV10-2	-	TRBJ1-4	CASSFHATNEKLFF	TGCGCCAGCAGTTTTCATGCAACTAATGAAAAACTGTTTTTT
-	TRBV18	-	TRBJ2-6	CASSPRVSGANVLTF	TGTGCCAGCTCACCAAGGGTCTCTGGGGCCAACGTCCTGACTTTC
-	TRBV5-1	-	TRBJ1-6	CASSLDGGFSYNSPLHF	TGCGCCAGCAGTTTAGACGGAGGATTCTCCTATAATTCACCCCTCCACTTT
-	TRBV12-5	-	TRBJ2-1	CASGPPGSYEQFF	TGTGCTAGTGGTCCGCCAGGGTCGTATGAGCAGTTCTTC
-	TRBV6-1	once	TRBJ1-5	CASSNTGYNQPQHF	TGTGCCAGCAGTAACACAGGGTACAATCAGCCCCAGCATTTT
-	TRBV4-1	few	TRBJ1-2	CASSMRQEPNYGYTF	TGCGCCAGCAGCATGCGACAGGAACCTAACTATGGCTACACCTTC
-	TRBV5-5	-	TRBJ1-5	CASSLSWNSNQPQHF	TGTGCCAGCAGCTTGTCGTGGAATAGCAATCAGCCCCAGCATTTT
TRBD1	TRBV5-1	-	TRBJ2-2	CASSPPDRVGTGELFF	TGCGCCAGCAGCCCACCCGACAGGGTGGGCACCGGGGAGCTGTTTTTT
-	TRBV10-2	-	TRBJ1-5	CASSLQGNQPQHF	TGCGCCAGCAGTCTGCAGGGGAATCAGCCCCAGCATTTT
TRBD2	TRBV2	few	TRBJ2-1	CASSELGGGYNEQFF	TGTGCCAGCAGTGAACTGGGCGGGGGCTACAATGAGCAGTTCTTC
TRBD2	TRBV7-9	once	TRBJ2-5	CASSPPPMSSGGQETQYF	TGTGCCAGCAGCCCCCCCCCGATGTCTAGCGGGGGCCAAGAGACCCAGTACTTC
TRBD2	TRBV5-1	-	TRBJ2-3	CASSLDLAGRRGTDTQYF	TGCGCCAGCAGCTTGGATCTAGCGGGAAGGAGGGGCACAGATACGCAGTATTTT
-	TRBV6-6	-	TRBJ2-2	CASSYDGSGELFF	TGTGCCAGCAGTTACGATGGGTCCGGGGAGCTGTTTTTT
TRBD2	TRBV19	-	TRBJ2-1	CASSVTSGSGNEQFF	TGTGCCAGTAGTGTGACTAGCGGGAGCGGCAATGAGCAGTTCTTC